The next 4 T cell receptor beta chains were all read from a single sample in a study of vaccination effects on CD4 cells after COVID-19. Within the ViraFEST assay, antigen-specific CD4+ T cells underwent expansion with viral peptide pools prior to sequencing. Researchers isolated CD4+ T cells once around 11 days of culture had elapsed. The individual was infected with SARS-CoV-2 between March and December 2020, as confirmed by PCR. The antigens of these receptors remain unknown. Assay used: immunoSEQ multiplex PCR; TCRdb lists only in-frame clones, some missing. This sample has roughly 73,000 clones; 65% to 75% occur once, and the top ten carry around 5%. Sequencing used CD4+ T cells from PBMCs cultured with HIV peptides, obtained before COVID-19 vaccination. Stated subset: HIV-1 Nef peptide pool negative control/reference culture. These receptors all come from a human donor who had a prior SARS-CoV-2 infection.

This clone has just one count. The genes are TRBV24-1 and TRBJ2-7, with 11 bases that match TRBD2. Germline loops: CDR1 KGHDR, CDR2 SFDVKD. The CDR3 loop spans 16 amino acids. With V trimmed by 3 bases and J by 7 bases, 10 bases remained unmatched. CDR3 nucleotides: TGTGCCACCAGTGATACGGTCACTAGCGGGAGAGGTGAGCAGTACTTC. As protein: CATSDTVTSGRGEQYF.

CDR3 nucleotides: TGTGCCAGCGGCCGGGACTATCGTAATGAAAAACTGTTTTTT. Translated, it gives CASGRDYRNEKLFF. This sequence joins TRBV6-5 and TRBJ1-4; a weak D match, TRBD1 (5 bases). Germline lookup yields CDR1 MNHEY and CDR2 SVGAGI. The CDR3 consists of 14 residues. Trimming took off 8 bases at V and 4 bases at J, with 14 bases between the two ends.

The chain carries TRBV6-5 and TRBJ1-6; D perhaps matches TRBD1 (5 bases). This CDR3 is 15 amino acids long. V lost 6 bases and J lost 8, with 17 bases in between. Germline loops: CDR1 MNHEY, CDR2 SVGAGI. The DNA for the CDR3 is TGTGCCAGCAGACTATTGGGGGGGATTTATTCACCCCTCCACTTT. It encodes CASRLLGGIYSPLHF.

The count of this clone is one. This chain uses TRBV21-1 with TRBJ2-7; the table's D call, TRBD2, has no DNA check behind it. TRBV21-1 is shown as a pseudogene. The CDR3 is 18 amino acids. The DNA for the CDR3 is TGTGCCAGCAGCAAATGTGATCTTATGTGGCTAGCTTTCTACGAGCAGTACTTC. Amino acids: CASSKCDLMWLAFYEQYF.